This T cell receptor beta chain was captured by sequencing in a study of CD8 T cells in ankylosing spondylitis. Study results and caveats: Characteristic, it appeared, of ankylosing spondylitis blood was a TCR beta motif of about eight highly homologous variants. There was reportedly significant enrichment of clones that were disease-linked in matched ankylosing spondylitis synovial fluid.

CDR1 is SEHNR and CDR2 is FQNEAQ in the germline V gene (reference sequence). The V segment lost 5 bases and the J segment 4 bases; nucleotides outside the gene matches: 13. This CDR3 is 16 amino acids long. This clonotype was detected only a few times. Its antigen is not known. TCRdb fed the 5' RACE reads into MiXCR, producing one record per CDR3 protein. The sample shows around 890,000 distinct CDR3 sequences, roughly 10% of them seen only once. This TCR came from a male donor with ankylosing spondylitis. Sample: blood, either unsorted or a sorted T cell fraction (not recorded which). The chain recombines TRBV7-9 with TRBJ2-5; 7 nucleotides align to TRBD1. In DNA, the CDR3 is TGTGCCAGCAGCCCATATAGGGGACAGCCCCCAGAGACCCAGTACTTC. Protein product: CASSPYRGQPPETQYF.